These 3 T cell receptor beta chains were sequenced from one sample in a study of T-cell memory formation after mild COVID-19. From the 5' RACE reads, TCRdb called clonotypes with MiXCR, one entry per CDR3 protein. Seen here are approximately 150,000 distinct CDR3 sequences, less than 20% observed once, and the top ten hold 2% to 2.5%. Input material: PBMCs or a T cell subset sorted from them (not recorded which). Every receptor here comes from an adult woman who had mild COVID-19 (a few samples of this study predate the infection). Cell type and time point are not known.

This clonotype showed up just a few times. The CDR3 is CASSLQEQTQYF. CDR3 DNA sequence: TGTGCCAGCAGTTTACAAGAGCAGACCCAGTACTTC. The chain recombines TRBV12-3 or TRBV12-4 with TRBJ2-5; unclear D gene. With 2 bases removed from V and 6 bases from J, the gap between germline ends came to 7 bases. CDR3 length: 12 residues.

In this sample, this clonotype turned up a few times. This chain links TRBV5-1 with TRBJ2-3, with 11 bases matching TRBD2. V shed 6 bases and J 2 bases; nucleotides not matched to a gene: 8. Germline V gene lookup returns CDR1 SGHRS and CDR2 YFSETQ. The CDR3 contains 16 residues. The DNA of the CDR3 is TGCGCCAGCACAAAGGGACTAGCGGTCGACACAGATACGCAGTATTTT. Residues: CASTKGLAVDTDTQYF.

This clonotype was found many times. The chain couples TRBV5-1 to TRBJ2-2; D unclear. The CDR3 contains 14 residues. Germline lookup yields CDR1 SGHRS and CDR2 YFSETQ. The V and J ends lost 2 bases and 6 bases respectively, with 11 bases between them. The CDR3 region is CASSLSGLAGELFF. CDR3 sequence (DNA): TGCGCCAGCAGCTTATCAGGTTTGGCCGGGGAGCTGTTTTTT.